This T cell receptor beta chain comes out of a study of metastatic and nonmetastatic thyroid tumors. Turning to the study itself: Where malignant and benign thyroid patients were concerned, repertoires were compared across blood and tumor or nodule tissue.

TCRdb re-called clones from the PCR reads using MiXCR. This repertoire shows 25,000 or so clones, 15% found once; its top ten account for around 16%. Each patient came to thyroid surgery without any prior treatment (of any kind). Study conclusions and caveats: Benign nodules reportedly had significantly lower TCR beta diversity than malignant thyroid tumors in blood and tumor.

This clone showed up many times. The antigen is unknown. The receptor was derived from a male donor with papillary thyroid cancer or a benign thyroid nodule (not recorded which). Some clones in this sample may be carry-over from other donors' samples. The sample consisted of blood.

The CDR3 DNA sequence: TGTGCCAGCAGTCCTCTAGCGGGCCCAGGGACGCAGTATTTT. Amino acid sequence: CASSPLAGPGTQYF. The chain uses TRBV7-6 and TRBJ2-3; TRBD2 aligns across 8 bases. The germline gives CDR1 SGHVS, CDR2 FNYEAQ. Unmatched junction bases numbered 11, after V lost 6 bases and J lost 9 bases. The CDR3 is made up of 14 amino acids.